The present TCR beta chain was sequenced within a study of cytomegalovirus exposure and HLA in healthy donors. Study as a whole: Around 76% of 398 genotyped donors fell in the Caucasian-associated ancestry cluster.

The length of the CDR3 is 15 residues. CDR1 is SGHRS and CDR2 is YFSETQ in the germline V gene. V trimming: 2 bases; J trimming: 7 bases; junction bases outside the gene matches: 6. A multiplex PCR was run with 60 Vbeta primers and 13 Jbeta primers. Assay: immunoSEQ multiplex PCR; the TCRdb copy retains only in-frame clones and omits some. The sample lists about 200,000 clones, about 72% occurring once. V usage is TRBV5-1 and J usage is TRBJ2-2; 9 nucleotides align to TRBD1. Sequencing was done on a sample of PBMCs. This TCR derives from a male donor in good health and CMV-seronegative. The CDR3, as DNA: TGCGCCAGCAGCTTACCCGGGACAGGGATCGGGGAGCTGTTTTTT. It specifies CASSLPGTGIGELFF.